This TCR beta chain originates from a study of cytomegalovirus exposure and HLA in healthy donors. Germline CDR1 SGHVS, CDR2 FNYEAQ. With 4 bases removed from V and 6 bases from J, the gap between germline ends came to 11 bases. The CDR3 is 13 residues long. Vbeta (60) and Jbeta (13) primers were used in the PCR. TCRdb's table, derived via immunoSEQ multiplex PCR, lists solely in-frame clones and lacks some. The repertoire holds under 150,000 clones, approximately 83% seen once, with 0.95% to 1.5% in the top ten. Sample: PBMCs. V and J are TRBV7-6 and TRBJ2-3; tentative D call: TRBD1 (6 bases). This clonotype was obtained from a girl aged 2 to 10 in good health and CMV-seronegative. CDR3 region: CASSSQGMDTQYF. As DNA, the CDR3 is TGTGCCAGCAGCTCACAGGGAATGGATACGCAGTATTTT.